This TCR beta chain came from a study of T cell changes during pregnancy in multiple sclerosis. The CDR3 sequence is 17 residues long. The V gene's germline CDR1 is LGHNA and CDR2 YSLEER. V was shortened by 0 bases and J by 1 base, with 13 bases between the two germline ends. Assay: immunoSEQ multiplex PCR; the TCRdb copy retains only in-frame clones and omits some. The data show tens of thousands of clones, approximately 91% seen once. The sample here was CD8+ T cells from peripheral blood mononuclear cells, taken in the second trimester of pregnancy. This sequence joins TRBV4-3 and TRBJ2-1; possibly TRBD2 for D (6 bases). This receptor was identified in a female donor with multiple sclerosis, enrolled in a pregnancy study. CDR3 sequence: CASSQERLAISYNEQFF. CDR3 coding DNA: TGCGCCAGCAGCCAAGAACGTCTAGCGATATCCTACAATGAGCAGTTCTTC.